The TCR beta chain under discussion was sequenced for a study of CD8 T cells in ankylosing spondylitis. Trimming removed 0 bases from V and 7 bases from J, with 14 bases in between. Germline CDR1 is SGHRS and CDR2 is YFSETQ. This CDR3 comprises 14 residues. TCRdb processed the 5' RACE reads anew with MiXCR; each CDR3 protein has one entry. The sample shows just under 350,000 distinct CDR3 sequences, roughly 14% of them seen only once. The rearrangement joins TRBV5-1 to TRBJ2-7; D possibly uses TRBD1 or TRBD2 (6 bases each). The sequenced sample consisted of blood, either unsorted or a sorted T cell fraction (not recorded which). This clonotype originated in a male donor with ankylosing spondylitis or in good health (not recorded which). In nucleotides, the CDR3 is TGCGCCAGCAGCTTGGAATGGGGGGCGCGAGAGCAGTACTTC. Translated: CASSLEWGAREQYF.